This TCR beta chain was sequenced in a study of beta chain features in type 1 diabetes. The overall study: There were about 110,000,000 sorted cells examined across all samples.

The CDR3 has 14 residues. With 7 bases clipped from V and 0 bases from J, the junction kept 3 bases outside the gene matches. The germline CDR1 and CDR2 sequences are SQVTM and ANQGSEA. Findings and limits, study-wide: TCRB CDR3 length was moderately but significantly reduced in all four CD4+ subsets of Type 1 diabetes patients. The study left unresolved whether HLA type influences TCRB rearrangement.

This clone was counted only a few times. Its antigen remains unidentified. Reverse transcription of all isolated RNA meant that expressed TCRB transcripts were sequenced. Using immunoSEQ multiplex PCR, the repertoire was profiled, and TCRdb retains in-frame clones only, with some absent. The sample contains 100,000 to 150,000 clones, about 18% of which appear only once. Purity exceeding 95% was reached by all sorted populations. This receptor was identified in a man between 18 and 29 years old with type 1 diabetes. The chain recombines TRBV29-1 with TRBJ2-3; TRBD1 aligns across 11 bases. What was sequenced was central memory CD4+ T cells from blood. CDR3 nucleotides: TGCAGCGCGGGACAGGGGGAAAGCACAGATACGCAGTATTTT. It is translated as CSAGQGESTDTQYF.